These 13 T cell receptor beta chains originate from one sample sequenced in a study of CD8+ T cells in alopecia areata. Following RNA extraction, reverse transcription yielded cDNA that acted as the sequencing template. TCRdb's table, derived via immunoSEQ multiplex PCR, lists solely in-frame clones and lacks some. Found here are hundreds of thousands of clones, 67% of them singletons; the top ten hold around 1.2%. The sequencing used CD4+ T cells sorted from blood, collected at week 0. The receptors come from a human donor with alopecia areata.

This CDR3 is CASSFSGARTDTQYF. DNA of the CDR3: TGCGCCAGCAGCTTTTCAGGGGCTCGCACAGATACGCAGTATTTT. The chain combines TRBV5-1 with TRBJ2-3, with D possibly matching TRBD1 (6 bases). Germline V lookup: CDR1 SGHRS, CDR2 YFSETQ. The CDR3 has 15 residues. V was clipped by 2 bases and J by 1 base, with 11 bases between them.

The chain links TRBV7-3 to TRBJ1-1; TRBD1 matches at 9 bases. Looked up from germline, CDR1 is SGHTA and CDR2 is FQGTGA. The V segment lost 0 bases and the J segment 5 bases; nucleotides outside the gene matches: 10. CDR3 size: 17 residues. CDR3 protein: CASSLTPVRQGGTEAFF. The CDR3 DNA sequence: TGTGCCAGCAGCTTAACTCCAGTTCGACAGGGGGGAACTGAAGCTTTCTTT.

The chain carries TRBV6-5 and TRBJ1-6, with TRBD1 matching over 8 bases. Germline V gene lookup returns CDR1 MNHEY and CDR2 SVGAGI. V shed 4 bases, J shed 7 bases, and the junction held 3 bases outside the gene matches. The CDR3 is made up of 14 amino acids. The CDR3: CASSFGDRNSPLHF. Written as DNA, the CDR3 is TGTGCCAGCAGTTTCGGGGACAGGAATTCACCCCTCCACTTT.

This chain connects TRBV19 to TRBJ2-5; D ambiguous. Germline-derived CDR1 and CDR2 are LNHDA and SQIVND (reference sequence). The CDR3 contains 13 residues. Trimming took 5 bases from V and 5 from J, leaving 12 bases between them. CDR3 sequence reads: CASSAGPRETQYF. The CDR3 nucleotides are TGTGCCAGTAGTGCCGGACCGAGGGAGACCCAGTACTTC.

The gene calls are TRBV7-2 and TRBJ2-2, with a possible D match to TRBD1 (6 bases). The CDR3 covers 13 residues. From germline, CDR1 is SGHTA and CDR2 FQGNSA. V dropped 5 bases and J dropped 7 bases, with 11 bases sitting between them. The CDR3 protein is CASSPTGSGELFF. CDR3 nucleotide sequence: TGTGCCAGCAGCCCGACAGGCAGCGGGGAGCTGTTTTTT. Full variable domain (missing parts from reference TRBV7-2 and TRBJ2-2): GAGVSQSPSNKVTEKGKDVELRCDPISGHTALYWYRQSLGQGLEFLIYFQGNSAPDKSGLPSDRFSAERTGGSVSTLTIQRTQQEDSAVYLCASSPTGSGELFFGEGSRLTVL.

The chain combines TRBV5-6 with TRBJ1-1; no firm D call. This CDR3 contains 13 residues. V was clipped by 4 bases and J by 6 bases, with 13 bases between them. Germline loops: CDR1 SGHDT, CDR2 YYEEEE. The CDR3 DNA reads TGTGCCAGCAGCACCGTTTGGGATCCTGAAGCTTTCTTT. It codes for CASSTVWDPEAFF.

The chain couples TRBV19 to TRBJ2-7; 7 nucleotides agree with TRBD1. Per germline, CDR1 LNHDA and CDR2 SQIVND (reference sequence). The CDR3 covers 14 residues. The V segment lost 5 bases and the J segment 3 bases; nucleotides outside the gene matches: 7. CDR3 coding DNA: TGTGCCAGTAGTGCCATTCCAGGGGGCTACGAGCAGTACTTC. Amino acid sequence: CASSAIPGGYEQYF.

A few counts support this clone. The rearrangement uses TRBV29-1 and TRBJ2-5; 11 nucleotides agree with TRBD2. Germline V gene lookup returns CDR1 SQVTM and CDR2 ANQGSEA. CDR3 length equals 14 residues. V dropped 4 bases and J dropped 5; count of bases not matched to a gene: 6. The CDR3 reads CSVGSGGARETQYF. The CDR3 DNA reads TGCAGCGTTGGTAGCGGGGGGGCTCGGGAGACCCAGTACTTC.

This clone was seen more than once but under ten times. The chain joins TRBV6-6 to TRBJ2-7; TRBD2 matches 8 bases. The CDR3 is 14 residues long. The J segment lost 6 bases and the V segment lost 0 bases, leaving 4 bases of the junction unmatched. The germline V gene has CDR1 MNHNY and CDR2 SVGAGI (reference sequence). CDR3 nucleotides: TGTGCCAGCAGTTACTCTGGGACTAGGGGCGAGCAGTACTTC. This gives the protein CASSYSGTRGEQYF.

This clone was seen a handful of times. The chain is built from TRBV6-6 and TRBJ1-3; no firm D call. Germline CDR1 reads MNHNY; CDR2 reads SVGAGI (reference sequence). The CDR3 runs 12 residues. V was shortened by 7 bases and J by 2 bases, with 6 bases between the two germline ends. CDR3 sequence: CASTYAGNTIYF. The CDR3 nucleotides are TGTGCCAGCACCTACGCTGGAAACACCATATATTTT.

The genes are TRBV25-1 and TRBJ2-1; 7 bases map to TRBD2. V trimming: 2 bases; J trimming: 4 bases; junction bases outside the gene matches: 2. The CDR3 runs 14 residues. Per the germline V gene, CDR1 is MGHDK and CDR2 is SYGVNS. The CDR3, as DNA: TGTGCCAGCAGTGAAGCGGGGGATTACAATGAGCAGTTCTTC. Translation gives CASSEAGDYNEQFF.

This chain links TRBV14 with TRBJ1-6, with 7 nucleotides matching TRBD1. Trimming took 1 base from V and 6 from J; bases not matched to a gene: 3. Germline-derived CDR1 and CDR2 are SGHDN and FVKESK. The length of the CDR3 is 15 residues. CDR3 region: CASSQAQGPNSPLHF. For the CDR3, the DNA is TGTGCCAGCAGCCAAGCACAGGGGCCTAATTCACCCCTCCACTTT.

This chain joins TRBV7-6 and TRBJ1-5, with 11 bases fitting TRBD1. The CDR3 runs 14 residues. Germline CDR1 reads SGHVS; CDR2 reads FNYEAQ. V trimming: 4 bases; J trimming: 5 bases; junction bases outside the gene matches: 1. CDR3 DNA sequence: TGTGCCAGCAGCTGGGGACAGGGGGATCAGCCCCAGCATTTT. This gives the protein CASSWGQGDQPQHF.